The 17 T cell receptor beta chains given below trace back to one sample, sequenced in a study of T cell clonality in common variable immunodeficiency. TCRdb keeps only in-frame clones here, not all; method: immunoSEQ multiplex PCR. This sample has more than 35,000 clones, each found more than once. Sequencing input: peripheral blood mononuclear cells. These receptors all stem from a person between 18 and 75 years old in good health.

This clone was recorded at least ten times. The read ends 3 residues before the CDR3 terminus; that terminus is restored from the germline J gene. The genes are TRBV7-9 and TRBJ1-1; a weak D match, TRBD1 (5 bases). Germline V gene sequence: CDR1 SEHNR, CDR2 FQNEAQ (reference sequence). The CDR3 runs to 14 residues. Trimming stripped 6 bases from V and 3 bases from J, with 14 bases between. The part of the CDR3 DNA that was read is TGTGCCAGCAGACCCAGGGTTATGGACACTGAA. This sequence encodes CASRPRVMDTE. The whole CDR3 region reads CASRPRVMDTEAFF.

This clone was seen many times. The sequence runs out 3 residues before the end of the CDR3; the remainder is reconstructed from the germline J gene. This chain joins TRBV12-3 or TRBV12-4 and TRBJ2-1; the D gene is possibly TRBD1 (6 bases). Trimming took 1 base from V and 4 from J, leaving 11 bases between them. This CDR3 contains 15 residues. The CDR3 is CASSLGQGTYNEQFF. The sequenced CDR3 bases are TGTGCCAGCAGTTTAGGGCAGGGGACATACAATGAG.

This clone came up many times. The CDR3 extends 3 residues past the end of the read, so its final part is completed from the germline J gene. This chain links TRBV19 with TRBJ2-3, with D perhaps TRBD1 (6 bases). V was cut by 3 bases and J by 6 bases, with 19 bases left in between. The length of the CDR3 is 16 residues. Germline CDR1 and CDR2: LNHDA and SQIVND (reference sequence). CDR3 DNA, as far as it was read: TGTGCCAGTAGTATCTTTTATAGGGGGAAAGGGGATACG. Its translation: CASSIFYRGKGDT. The full CDR3 sequence reads CASSIFYRGKGDTQYF.

This clone was counted many times. The read ends 3 residues before the CDR3 terminus; that terminus is restored from the germline J gene. This chain uses TRBV9 with TRBJ2-3, with 13 bases fitting TRBD2. CDR1 SGDLS and CDR2 YYNGEE come from the germline V gene. The CDR3 runs to 17 residues. Trimming removed 4 bases from V and 2 bases from J; junction bases left unmatched: 7. This chain's CDR3 is CASSSWTSGGFTDTQYF. CDR3 DNA (partial): TGTGCCAGCAGCTCATGGACTAGCGGGGGATTCACAGATACG.

This clone was detected ten times or more. The CDR3 extends 3 residues past the end of the read, so its final part is completed from the germline J gene. This chain uses TRBV7-9 with TRBJ2-1, with a possible D match to TRBD1 (6 bases). The V gene's germline CDR1 is SEHNR and CDR2 FQNEAQ (reference sequence). Deletions cut 1 base from V and 9 bases from J, with 7 bases between. This CDR3 spans 12 amino acids. CDR3 DNA, as far as it was read: TGTGCCAGCAGCTTAGGAGGGGGTGAG. This codes for CASSLGGGE. The whole CDR3 sequence reads CASSLGGGEQFF. Drawing the rest from reference TRBV7-9 and TRBJ2-1, the complete variable domain is DTGVSQNPRHKITKRGQNVTFRCDPISEHNRLYWYRQTLGQGPEFLTYFQNEAQLEKSRLLSDRFSAERPKGSFSTLEIQRTEQGDSAMYLCASSLGGGEQFFGPGTRLTVL.

Ten or more counts support this clone. The read halts 3 residues ahead of the CDR3 end, with the missing end drawn from the germline J gene. This rearrangement joins TRBV6-1 to TRBJ2-7; possibly TRBD2 for D (6 bases). CDR1 is MNHNS, CDR2 SASEGT, per germline. V was cut by 2 bases and J by 5 bases, with 22 bases left in between. The CDR3 is 17 amino acids. CDR3 residues: CASSETPGGEEGNEQYF. The sequenced CDR3 bases are TGTGCCAGCAGTGAAACCCCTGGAGGGGAAGAGGGAAACGAG.

This clone was detected ten times or more. The read ends 3 residues shy of where the CDR3 ends; the end is completed using the germline J gene. The V and J genes are TRBV7-8 and TRBJ1-3; D is possibly TRBD1 (6 bases). The CDR3 runs 17 residues. Germline CDR1 reads SGHVS; CDR2 reads FQNEAQ. V was pared by 1 base and J by 3 bases, with 16 bases between. The CDR3 loop reads CASSLERNVRGGNTIYF. Incomplete CDR3 DNA: TGTGCCAGCAGCTTAGAGAGGAACGTCAGGGGTGGAAACACC.

This clone was found many times. The CDR3 end lies 3 residues beyond the end of the read and is filled in from the germline J gene. The genes are TRBV19 and TRBJ1-6; a weak D match, TRBD1 (6 bases). CDR1 LNHDA and CDR2 SQIVND come from the germline V gene (reference sequence). The CDR3 is made up of 14 amino acids. V was cut by 7 bases and J by 3 bases, with 10 bases left in between. The CDR3 protein is CASKNRDYNSPLHF. The DNA read from the CDR3 is TGTGCCAGTAAAAACAGGGACTATAATTCACCC.

The table lists this clone with many counts. With the read ending 3 residues before the CDR3 end, the germline J gene is used to fill in that end. This chain connects TRBV5-1 to TRBJ2-2; 8 bases map to TRBD1. The CDR3 runs 16 residues. Germline CDR1 and CDR2: SGHRS and YFSETQ. Trimming took 0 bases from V and 5 from J; bases not matched to a gene: 6. CDR3 amino acids: CASSLVGQGTTGELFF. CDR3 DNA (partial): TGCGCCAGCAGCTTGGTAGGACAGGGTACGACCGGGGAG.

The sample holds many counts of this clone. The read halts 3 residues ahead of the CDR3 end, with the missing end drawn from the germline J gene. The rearrangement joins TRBV7-3 to TRBJ2-7, with TRBD2 matching 7 bases. CDR3 length equals 13 residues. In germline, CDR1 is SGHTA, CDR2 FQGTGA. Germline trimming cut 3 bases from V and 3 bases from J; bases unmatched to any gene: 2. The part of the CDR3 DNA that was read is TGTGCCAGCAGCTTTGCTAGCGGCTACGAG. Translation: CASSFASGYE. The full CDR3 is CASSFASGYEQYF.

This clone appeared many times. The read terminates 3 residues before the CDR3 end, so the remaining end is supplied by the germline J gene. The chain couples TRBV10-3 to TRBJ2-7; 12 positions agree with TRBD2. The germline gives CDR1 ENHRY, CDR2 SYGVKD. CDR3 size: 16 residues. Losses at the gene ends were 5 bases for V and 1 base for J; bases not matched to a gene: 6. CDR3 DNA, as far as it was read: TGTGCCATCAGTCCTAGCGGGAGGGCCCTTTCCTACGAG. It specifies CAISPSGRALSYE. The complete CDR3 sequence is CAISPSGRALSYEQYF.

This clone was picked up many times. The read is 3 residues too short to cover the CDR3 end, so that end is filled in from the germline J gene. V and J are TRBV15 and TRBJ1-2; the D gene is possibly TRBD1 (5 bases). Looked up from germline, CDR1 is LNHNV and CDR2 is YYDKDF (reference sequence). The CDR3 extends over 16 amino acids. Trimming pared 1 base from V and 4 bases from J, leaving 16 bases between. The sequenced CDR3 bases are TGTGCCACCAGCAGAGTGCTAGGAGGGGTCGGCTATGGC. This gives the protein CATSRVLGGVGYG. The entire CDR3 protein is CATSRVLGGVGYGYTF.

This clone was seen many times. Coverage ceases 3 residues before the CDR3 finishes, and the germline J gene fills in the end. The chain uses TRBV13 and TRBJ2-2, with a possible D match to TRBD1 (6 bases). CDR1 is PRHDT and CDR2 is FYEKMQ in the germline V gene (reference sequence). This CDR3 contains 14 residues. V was clipped by 5 bases and J by 1 base, with 8 bases between them. CDR3 residues: CASSPGQNTGELFF. CDR3 DNA, as far as it was read: TGTGCCAGCAGCCCGGGACAGAACACCGGGGAG.

This clone was picked up many times. The CDR3 extends 3 residues past the end of the read, so its final part is completed from the germline J gene. V usage is TRBV20-1 and J usage is TRBJ2-4; TRBD1 matches 10 bases. V lost 1 base and J lost 7; bases outside the gene matches: 10. CDR3 length: 16 residues. Germline V CDR1 and CDR2: DFQATT, SNEGSKA (reference sequence). CDR3 region: CSARVGTGAFGNIQYF. The sequenced CDR3 bases are TGCAGTGCTAGAGTCGGGACAGGGGCCTTCGGGAACATT.

The sample holds many counts of this clone. The read ends 3 residues before the CDR3 terminus; that terminus is restored from the germline J gene. The chain is built from TRBV29-1 and TRBJ2-7; 11 bases map to TRBD2. Looked up from germline, CDR1 is SQVTM and CDR2 is ANQGSEA. The V and J ends lost 6 bases and 3 bases, in that order; junction bases with no gene match: 1. This CDR3 spans 12 amino acids. The DNA read from the CDR3 is TGCAGCGTGACTAGCGGGGTCTACGAG. It translates to CSVTSGVYE. The whole CDR3 region reads CSVTSGVYEQYF.

This clone was seen ten or more times. The read ends 3 residues early relative to the CDR3; the germline J gene fills the gap. The chain couples TRBV18 to TRBJ1-5; 7 bases align to TRBD1. Unmatched junction bases numbered 2, after V lost 4 bases and J lost 2 bases. The CDR3 is 14 amino acids. CDR1 and CDR2 (germline): KGHSH, LQKENI. The CDR3 DNA, read in part, is TGTGCCAGCTCACAAGGACAGGGCAATCAGCCC. This translates into CASSQGQGNQP. The whole CDR3 is CASSQGQGNQPQHF.

This clone was observed many times. Sequencing ends 3 residues short of the CDR3 end; the germline J gene provides the rest. The rearrangement links TRBV6-1 to TRBJ1-2; 11 bases are a match to TRBD1. Germline-derived CDR1 and CDR2 are MNHNS and SASEGT. Trimming at V came to 0 bases and at J to 6 bases, leaving 0 bases not matched to a gene. The CDR3 has 14 amino acids. The CDR3 spells CASSEAGQGDGYTF. CDR3 bases read: TGTGCCAGCAGTGAAGCGGGACAGGGGGATGGC.